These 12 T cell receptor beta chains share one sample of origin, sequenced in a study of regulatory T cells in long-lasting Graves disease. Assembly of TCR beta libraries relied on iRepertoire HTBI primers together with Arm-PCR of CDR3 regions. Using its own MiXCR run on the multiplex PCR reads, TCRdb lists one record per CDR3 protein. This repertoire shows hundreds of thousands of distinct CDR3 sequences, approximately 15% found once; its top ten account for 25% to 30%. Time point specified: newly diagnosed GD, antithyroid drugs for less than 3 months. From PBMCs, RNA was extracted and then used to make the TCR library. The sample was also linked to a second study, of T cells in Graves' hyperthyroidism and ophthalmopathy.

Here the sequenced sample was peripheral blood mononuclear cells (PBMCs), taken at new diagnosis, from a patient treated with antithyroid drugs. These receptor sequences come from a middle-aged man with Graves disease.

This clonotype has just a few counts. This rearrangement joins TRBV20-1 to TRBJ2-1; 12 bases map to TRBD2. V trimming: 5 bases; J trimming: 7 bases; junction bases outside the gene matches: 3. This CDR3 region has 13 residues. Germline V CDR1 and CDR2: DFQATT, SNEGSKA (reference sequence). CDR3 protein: CSAGLAGMNEQFF. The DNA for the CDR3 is TGCAGTGCTGGACTAGCGGGGATGAATGAGCAGTTCTTC.

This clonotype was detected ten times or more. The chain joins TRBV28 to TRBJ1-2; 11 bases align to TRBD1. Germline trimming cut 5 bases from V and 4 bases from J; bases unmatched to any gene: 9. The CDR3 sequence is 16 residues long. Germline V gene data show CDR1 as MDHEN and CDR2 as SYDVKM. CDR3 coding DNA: TGTGCCAGCAGTGATACCGGGACAGGGGGGGTCTATGGCTACACCTTC. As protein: CASSDTGTGGVYGYTF.

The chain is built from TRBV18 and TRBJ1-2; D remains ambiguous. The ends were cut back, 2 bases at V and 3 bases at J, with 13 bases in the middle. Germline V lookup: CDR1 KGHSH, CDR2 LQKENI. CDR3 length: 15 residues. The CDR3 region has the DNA TGTGCCAGCTCACCATTCCCAGGATGGGACTATGGCTACACCTTC. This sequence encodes CASSPFPGWDYGYTF.

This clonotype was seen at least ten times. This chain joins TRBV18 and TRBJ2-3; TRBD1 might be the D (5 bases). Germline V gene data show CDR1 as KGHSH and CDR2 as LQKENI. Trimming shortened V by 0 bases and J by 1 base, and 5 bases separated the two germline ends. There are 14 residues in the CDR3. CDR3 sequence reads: CASSPPTGTDTQYF. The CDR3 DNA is TGTGCCAGCTCACCACCGACAGGCACAGATACGCAGTATTTT.

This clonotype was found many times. CDR3 in amino acids: CASSPRGVGAGTEAFF. CDR3 bases: TGTGCCAGCAGTCCTAGGGGGGTCGGGGCAGGGACTGAAGCTTTCTTT. This rearrangement joins TRBV28 to TRBJ1-1, with D possibly being TRBD1 (6 bases). The V end was cut by 5 bases, the J end by 5 bases, with 21 bases between. Germline V gives CDR1 MDHEN, CDR2 SYDVKM. This CDR3 contains 16 residues.

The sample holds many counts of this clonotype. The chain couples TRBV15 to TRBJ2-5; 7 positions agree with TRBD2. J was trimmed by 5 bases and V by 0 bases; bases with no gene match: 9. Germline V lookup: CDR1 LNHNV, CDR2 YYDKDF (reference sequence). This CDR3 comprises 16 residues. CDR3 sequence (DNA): TGTGCCACCAGCAGAGATGGGAGGGGAAGGCTGGAGACCCAGTACTTC. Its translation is CATSRDGRGRLETQYF.

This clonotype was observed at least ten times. In nucleotides, the CDR3 is TGTGCCAGCAGCCAAGGCCCGTCCCCCTCCTACAATGAGCAGTTCTTC. This translates into CASSQGPSPSYNEQFF. The V call is TRBV3-1, the J call TRBJ2-1; D is uncertain. The germline V gene has CDR1 LGHDT and CDR2 YNNKEL (reference sequence). Trimming shortened V by 1 base and J by 0 bases, and 10 bases separated the two germline ends. CDR3 size: 16 residues.

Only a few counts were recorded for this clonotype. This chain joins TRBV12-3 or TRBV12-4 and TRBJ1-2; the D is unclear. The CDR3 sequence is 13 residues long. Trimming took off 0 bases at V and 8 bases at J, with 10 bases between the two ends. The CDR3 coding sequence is TGTGCCAGCAGTTTAGCGAGGGTATCCGGCTACACCTTC. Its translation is CASSLARVSGYTF.

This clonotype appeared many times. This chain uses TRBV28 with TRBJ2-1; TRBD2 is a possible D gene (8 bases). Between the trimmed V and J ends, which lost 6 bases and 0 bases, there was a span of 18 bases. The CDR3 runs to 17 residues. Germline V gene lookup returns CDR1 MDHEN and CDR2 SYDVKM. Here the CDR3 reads CASRSAGGQSSYNEQFF. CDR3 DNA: TGTGCCAGCAGGTCGGCGGGGGGACAGAGCTCCTACAATGAGCAGTTCTTC.

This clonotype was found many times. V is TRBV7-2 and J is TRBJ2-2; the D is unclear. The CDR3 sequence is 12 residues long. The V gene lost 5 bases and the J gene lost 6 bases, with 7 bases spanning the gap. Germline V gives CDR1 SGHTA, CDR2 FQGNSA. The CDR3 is CASSPRAGELFF. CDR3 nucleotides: TGTGCCAGCAGCCCTAGGGCCGGGGAGCTGTTTTTT.

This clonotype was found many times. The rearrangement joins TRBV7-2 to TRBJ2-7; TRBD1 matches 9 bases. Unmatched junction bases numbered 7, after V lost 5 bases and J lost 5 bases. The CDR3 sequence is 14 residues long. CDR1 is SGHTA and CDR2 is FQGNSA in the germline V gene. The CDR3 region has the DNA TGTGCCAGCAGCACCGGGACAGGGAACCACGAGCAGTACTTC. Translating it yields CASSTGTGNHEQYF.

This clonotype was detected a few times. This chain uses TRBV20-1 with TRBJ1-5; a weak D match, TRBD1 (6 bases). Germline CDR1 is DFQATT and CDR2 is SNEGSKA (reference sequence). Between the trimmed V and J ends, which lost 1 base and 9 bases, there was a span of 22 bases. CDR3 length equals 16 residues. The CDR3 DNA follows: TGCAGTGCTAGAGCCTGGGGGGGGGGCTACTATCGGCCCCAGCATTTT. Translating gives CSARAWGGGYYRPQHF.